This TCR beta chain came from a study of T cell responses to AZD1222 COVID-19 vaccine. Only in-frame clones appear in the TCRdb table, and some are missing; sequencing was by immunoSEQ multiplex PCR. The table shows 89,000 or so clones, with around nine tenths occurring only once. Germline CDR1 ENHRY, CDR2 SYGVKD. The CDR3 spans 17 residues. Trimming at V came to 0 bases and at J to 3 bases, leaving 6 bases not matched to a gene. The origin of this receptor is an adult in good health. The sequencing used peripheral blood, collected on day 0 of AZD1222 vaccination. The gene calls are TRBV10-3 and TRBJ2-1; TRBD2 agrees at 9 bases. CDR3 residues: CAISESRASGDYNEQFF. CDR3 DNA sequence: TGTGCCATCAGTGAGTCAAGGGCTAGCGGGGACTACAATGAGCAGTTCTTC.